A single sample is the source of the 22 T cell receptor beta chains below, sequenced in a study of identical twins. A single record per CDR3 protein comes from TCRdb applying MiXCR to the 5' RACE reads. The data hold around 530,000 distinct CDR3 sequences, with over 12% observed a single time. This same sample was also part of a study on yellow fever vaccine responses in identical twins.

The sample taken for sequencing was CD4+ T cells sorted from blood. The receptors stem from a woman aged 18-29 years in good health.

This clonotype has more than one count but fewer than ten. The V call is TRBV5-1, the J call TRBJ2-1, with TRBD2 matching over 12 bases. The germline CDR1 and CDR2 sequences are SGHRS and YFSETQ. The CDR3 spans 16 residues. The ends lost 3 bases at V and 4 bases at J; junction bases unmatched: 5. This chain's CDR3 is CASSSAGTSGYNEQFF. Written as DNA, the CDR3 is TGCGCCAGCAGCTCGGCCGGGACTAGCGGGTACAATGAGCAGTTCTTC.

The chain couples TRBV7-7 to TRBJ2-2; no firm D call. Per germline, CDR1 SSHAT and CDR2 FNYEAQ (reference sequence). Trimming stripped 2 bases from V and 0 bases from J, with 10 bases between. The CDR3 is 16 residues long. The CDR3 nucleotides read TGTGCCAGCAGCTTAACATCACTGGCGAACACCGGGGAGCTGTTTTTT. It encodes CASSLTSLANTGELFF.

This clonotype was seen a single time. The CDR3 does not close with the conserved phenylalanine or tryptophan, likely indicating a read error. The chain couples TRBV11-3 to TRBJ2-5, with 9 bases matching TRBD2. After removal of 5 bases from V and 4 bases from J, the junction contained 5 bases not matched to a gene. CDR3 length: 14 amino acids. Germline V lookup: CDR1 SGHNT, CDR2 YENEEA. DNA for the CDR3: TGTGCCAGCAGCCGCATTAGCGGGAGAGAGACCCAGTACTTG. This gives the protein CASSRISGRETQYL.

In its sample, this clonotype was seen a few times. This sequence joins TRBV7-2 and TRBJ2-1; a possible D gene is TRBD2 (6 bases). Per germline, CDR1 SGHTA and CDR2 FQGNSA. Trimming shortened V by 4 bases and J by 8 bases, and 18 bases separated the two germline ends. The CDR3 is made up of 15 amino acids. The CDR3 region has the DNA TGTGCCAGCAGCTACGCTTCCGGGAGACTCGATGAGCAGTTCTTC. Amino acid sequence: CASSYASGRLDEQFF.

The J gene is TRBJ2-1, the V gene TRBV5-1; the D gene could be TRBD1 or TRBD2 (5 bases each). The V and J ends lost 0 bases and 8 bases respectively, with 15 bases between them. Germline CDR1 SGHRS, CDR2 YFSETQ. The CDR3 spans 15 residues. As DNA, the CDR3 is TGCGCCAGCAGCTTGGCAGGGACCATAGGCGATGAGCAGTTCTTC. It is translated as CASSLAGTIGDEQFF.

The chain has TRBV29-1 and TRBJ2-1, with D possibly being TRBD2 (6 bases). The CDR3 totals 13 residues. CDR1 is SQVTM, CDR2 ANQGSEA, per germline. V gave up 7 bases and J gave up 10 bases, with 20 bases separating them. In DNA, the CDR3 is TGCAGCGGATACCGGGACTCCTCTAGCGAGCAGTTCTTC. Translated, it gives CSGYRDSSSEQFF.

CDR3 residues: CASSPEIVGYTF. DNA for the CDR3: TGTGCCAGCTCACCAGAAATTGTTGGCTACACCTTC. The J gene is TRBJ1-2, the V gene TRBV18; D is unresolved. The germline CDR1 and CDR2 sequences are KGHSH and LQKENI. CDR3 length: 12 amino acids. V lost 2 bases and J lost 7, with 8 bases in between.

This clonotype has only a few counts. V gene TRBV12-3 or TRBV12-4 combines with J gene TRBJ1-2; 7 bases match TRBD1. The junction had 7 bases not matched to a gene; V was cut back by 6 bases and J by 3 bases. This CDR3 region has 14 residues. The chain's CDR3 is CASRKTGTDYGYTF. CDR3 in DNA: TGTGCCAGCAGGAAGACAGGGACCGACTATGGCTACACCTTC.

There are a few counts of this clonotype. The chain combines TRBV7-9 with TRBJ2-5, with TRBD2 as a possible D gene (7 bases). The CDR3 runs to 16 residues. V dropped 5 bases and J dropped 0 bases, with 16 bases sitting between them. The germline CDR1 and CDR2 sequences are SEHNR and FQNEAQ (reference sequence). Here the CDR3 DNA reads TGTGCCAGCAGCCACAGAGGGGGGGCGTACCAAGAGACCCAGTACTTC. This gives the protein CASSHRGGAYQETQYF.

The chain combines TRBV7-3 with TRBJ2-1; 7 bases fit TRBD1. The CDR3 spans 16 residues. V dropped 5 bases and J dropped 0; count of bases not matched to a gene: 7. Germline V gives CDR1 SGHTA, CDR2 FQGTGA. CDR3 region: CASSPTGSSSYNEQFF. Written as DNA, the CDR3 is TGTGCCAGCAGCCCGACAGGGTCGAGCTCCTACAATGAGCAGTTCTTC.

This clonotype was picked up a small number of times. V usage is TRBV7-2 and J usage is TRBJ2-1; 14 positions match TRBD2. Trimming cost V 5 bases and J 2 bases; bases outside gene matches: 5. Germline values: CDR1 SGHTA, CDR2 FQGNSA. CDR3 length: 17 residues. CDR3 nucleotides: TGTGCCAGCAGCCACTCGGGACTAGCGGGGGCCTACAATGAGCAGTTCTTC. Residues: CASSHSGLAGAYNEQFF.

This clonotype was recorded a few times. The chain couples TRBV2 to TRBJ2-3, with TRBD2 matching over 8 bases. The CDR3 runs to 14 residues. Per the germline V gene, CDR1 is SNHLY and CDR2 is FYNNEI. With V trimmed by 6 bases and J by 0 bases, 2 bases remained unmatched. This CDR3 is CASSREGSTDTQYF. The CDR3 bases are TGTGCCAGCAGCCGGGAGGGAAGCACAGATACGCAGTATTTT. Looking up the rest from reference TRBV2 and TRBJ2-3 gives the full variable domain: EPEVTQTPSHQVTQMGQEVILRCVPISNHLYFYWYRQILGQKVEFLVSFYNNEISEKSEIFDDQFSVERPDGSNFTLKIRSTKLEDSAMYFCASSREGSTDTQYFGPGTRLTVL.

This clonotype was seen a handful of times. The chain employs TRBV9 and TRBJ1-1; D perhaps matches TRBD1 (5 bases). CDR1 and CDR2 (germline): SGDLS, YYNGEE. V gave up 8 bases and J gave up 6 bases, with 20 bases separating them. This CDR3 is 14 amino acids long. The CDR3 protein is CARAKDRQGSEAFF. The CDR3 DNA reads TGTGCCAGGGCGAAAGACCGCCAGGGTTCTGAAGCTTTCTTT.

This clonotype was recorded a few times. CDR3 protein: CATSDLQGGTVNTGELFF. DNA for the CDR3: TGTGCCACCAGTGATTTGCAGGGAGGGACAGTGAACACCGGGGAGCTGTTTTTT. The chain uses TRBV24-1 and TRBJ2-2; D may be TRBD1 or TRBD2 (7 bases each). Germline assignment: CDR1 KGHDR and CDR2 SFDVKD. V lost 0 bases and J lost 1, with 14 bases in between. This CDR3 is built from 18 residues.

This sequence joins TRBV11-3 and TRBJ2-5, with a weak D call TRBD1 (6 bases). Trimming took off 5 bases at V and 3 bases at J, with 13 bases between the two ends. CDR1 and CDR2 (germline): SGHNT, YENEEA. The CDR3 extends over 14 amino acids. The CDR3 is CASSTRDTKETQYF. DNA of the CDR3: TGTGCCAGCAGCACCCGGGACACCAAAGAGACCCAGTACTTC.

This clonotype was found a few times. The V and J genes are TRBV12-3 or TRBV12-4 and TRBJ2-3; no reliable D call. Trimming removed 2 bases at V and 4 bases at J, with 13 bases between. The CDR3 is made up of 15 amino acids. This chain's CDR3 is CASSLLPLRADTQYF. The CDR3 nucleotides are TGTGCCAGCAGTTTATTACCCCTACGCGCAGATACGCAGTATTTT.

The genes are TRBV7-8 and TRBJ1-5, with D unresolved. Germline V CDR1 and CDR2: SGHVS, FQNEAQ. The CDR3 is made up of 12 amino acids. Trimming shortened V by 5 bases and J by 7 bases, and 9 bases separated the two germline ends. CDR3 coding DNA: TGTGCCAGCAGCCACCTTATCCAGCCCCAGCATTTT. It codes for CASSHLIQPQHF.

The gene calls are TRBV7-3 and TRBJ2-1; D may be TRBD2 (7 bases). The ends were cut back, 5 bases at V and 13 bases at J, with 18 bases in the middle. Germline V CDR1 and CDR2: SGHTA, FQGTGA. The CDR3 totals 13 residues. The CDR3 DNA reads as TGTGCCAGCAGCGTCGAGGAGGGGGGGGCTCAGTTCTTC. It codes for CASSVEEGGAQFF.

The CDR3 spells CASSFTSGRGETQYF. CDR3 coding DNA: TGTGCCAGCAGTTTCACTAGCGGGAGGGGAGAGACCCAGTACTTC. This chain uses TRBV12-3 or TRBV12-4 with TRBJ2-5, with 13 positions matching TRBD2. Losses at the gene ends were 3 bases for V and 4 bases for J; bases not matched to a gene: 2. The CDR3 has 15 residues.

V usage is TRBV2 and J usage is TRBJ2-3, with D perhaps matching TRBD1 (5 bases). The ends were cut back, 7 bases at V and 1 base at J, with 12 bases in the middle. Germline assignment: CDR1 SNHLY and CDR2 FYNNEI. The CDR3 is made up of 14 amino acids. CDR3 bases: TGTGCCAGCAAGACGGAAGGGGGCACAGATACGCAGTATTTT. Translation gives CASKTEGGTDTQYF. The complete variable domain, with remaining parts taken from reference TRBV2 and TRBJ2-3, reads EPEVTQTPSHQVTQMGQEVILRCVPISNHLYFYWYRQILGQKVEFLVSFYNNEISEKSEIFDDQFSVERPDGSNFTLKIRSTKLEDSAMYFCASKTEGGTDTQYFGPGTRLTVL.

A few counts support this clonotype. The chain has TRBV18 and TRBJ1-1; D is undetermined. V dropped 1 base and J dropped 1 base, with 10 bases sitting between them. Germline V gene sequence: CDR1 KGHSH, CDR2 LQKENI. This CDR3 has 15 residues. The CDR3 loop reads CASSPRQVQNTEAFF. Here the CDR3 DNA reads TGTGCCAGCTCACCACGGCAGGTCCAGAACACTGAAGCTTTCTTT.

The chain recombines TRBV20-1 with TRBJ2-5, with TRBD1 identical over 7 bases. There are 19 residues in the CDR3. CDR1 and CDR2 (germline): DFQATT, SNEGSKA (reference sequence). V shed 0 bases, J shed 1 base, and the junction held 17 bases outside the gene matches. CDR3 DNA: TGCAGTGCTAGAGACCAGACTAAGCCACAGGGGACGGCCCAAGAGACCCAGTACTTC. As protein: CSARDQTKPQGTAQETQYF.